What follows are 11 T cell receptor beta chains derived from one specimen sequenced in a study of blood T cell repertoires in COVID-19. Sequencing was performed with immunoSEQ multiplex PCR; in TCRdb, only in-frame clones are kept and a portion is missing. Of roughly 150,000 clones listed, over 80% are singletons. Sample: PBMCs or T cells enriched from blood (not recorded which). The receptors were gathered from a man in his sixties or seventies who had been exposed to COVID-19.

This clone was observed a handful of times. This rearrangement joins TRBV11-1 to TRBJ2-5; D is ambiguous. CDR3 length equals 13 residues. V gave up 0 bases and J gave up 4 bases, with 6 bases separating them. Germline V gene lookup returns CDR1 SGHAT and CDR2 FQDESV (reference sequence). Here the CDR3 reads CASSLAAGETQYF. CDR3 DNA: TGTGCCAGCAGCTTAGCGGCAGGAGAGACCCAGTACTTC.

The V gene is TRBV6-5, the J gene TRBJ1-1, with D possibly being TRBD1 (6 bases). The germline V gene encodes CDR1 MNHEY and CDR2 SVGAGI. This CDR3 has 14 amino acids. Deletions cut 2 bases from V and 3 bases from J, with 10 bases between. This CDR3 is CASSYQGRDTEAFF. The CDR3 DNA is TGTGCCAGCAGTTACCAGGGGCGGGACACTGAAGCTTTCTTT.

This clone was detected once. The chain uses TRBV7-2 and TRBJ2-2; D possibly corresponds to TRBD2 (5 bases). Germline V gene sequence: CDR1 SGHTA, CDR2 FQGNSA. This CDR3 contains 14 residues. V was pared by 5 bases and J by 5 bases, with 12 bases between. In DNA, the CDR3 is TGTGCCAGCAGCAAAGGCGGAGGTACCGGGGAGCTGTTTTTT. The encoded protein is CASSKGGGTGELFF.

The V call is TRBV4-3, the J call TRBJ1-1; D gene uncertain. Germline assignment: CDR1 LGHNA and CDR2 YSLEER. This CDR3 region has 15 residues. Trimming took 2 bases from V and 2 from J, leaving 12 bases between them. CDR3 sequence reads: CASSQSWAGNTEAFF. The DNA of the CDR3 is TGCGCCAGCAGCCAAAGCTGGGCAGGTAACACTGAAGCTTTCTTT.

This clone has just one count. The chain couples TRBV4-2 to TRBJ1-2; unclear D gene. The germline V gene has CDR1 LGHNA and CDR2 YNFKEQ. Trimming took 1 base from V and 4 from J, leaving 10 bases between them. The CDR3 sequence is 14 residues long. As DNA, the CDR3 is TGTGCCAGCAGCCAAGGCTTTCTGAGCTATGGCTACACCTTC. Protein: CASSQGFLSYGYTF.

The DNA of the CDR3 is TGTGCCAGCAGCCCGGGACTGCGGGAGCAGTACTTC. It yields the protein CASSPGLREQYF. This chain connects TRBV7-9 to TRBJ2-7; perhaps TRBD2 as D (6 bases). The germline V gene has CDR1 SEHNR and CDR2 FQNEAQ (reference sequence). CDR3 length: 12 residues. V lost 5 bases and J 7 bases, leaving 12 bases between the germline ends.

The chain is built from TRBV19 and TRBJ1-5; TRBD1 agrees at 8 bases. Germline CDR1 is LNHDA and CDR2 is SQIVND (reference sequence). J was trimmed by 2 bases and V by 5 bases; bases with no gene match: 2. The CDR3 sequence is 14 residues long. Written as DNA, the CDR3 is TGTGCCAGTAGTTTGACAGGGGGCAATCAGCCCCAGCATTTT. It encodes CASSLTGGNQPQHF.

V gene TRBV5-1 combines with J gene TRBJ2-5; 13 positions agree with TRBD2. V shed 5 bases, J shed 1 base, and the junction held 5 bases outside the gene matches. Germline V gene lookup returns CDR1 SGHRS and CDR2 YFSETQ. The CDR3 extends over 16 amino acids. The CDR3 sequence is CASRDTSGGVQETQYF. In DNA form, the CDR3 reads TGCGCCAGCAGAGATACTAGCGGGGGGGTCCAAGAGACCCAGTACTTC.

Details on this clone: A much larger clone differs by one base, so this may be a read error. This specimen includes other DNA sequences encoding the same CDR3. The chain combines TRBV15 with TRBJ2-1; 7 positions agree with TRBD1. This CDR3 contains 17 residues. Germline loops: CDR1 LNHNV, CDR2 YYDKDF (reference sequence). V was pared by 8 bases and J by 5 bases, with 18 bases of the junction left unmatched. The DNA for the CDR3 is TGTGCCACCGCCCGGGTGAGGGGGCGGCATTTTGACAATGAGCAGTTCTTC. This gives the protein CATARVRGRHFDNEQFF. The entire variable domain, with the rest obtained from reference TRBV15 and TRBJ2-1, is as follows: DAMVIQNPRYQVTQFGKPVTLSCSQTLNHNVMYWYQQKSSQAPKLLFHYYDKDFNNEADTPDNFQSRRPNTSFCFLDIRSPGLGDTAMYLCATARVRGRHFDNEQFFGPGTRLTVL.

DNA of the CDR3: TGTGCCAGAAATAATCTCCGCAACGGACAGCTAAATCAGCCCCAGCATTTT. The encoded protein is CARNNLRNGQLNQPQHF. The chain carries TRBV5-3 and TRBJ1-5; D possibly corresponds to TRBD1 (6 bases). Being an ORF, TRBV5-3 has a function that is uncertain. Trimming cost V 6 bases and J 4 bases, with 23 bases left between them. CDR3 size: 17 residues.

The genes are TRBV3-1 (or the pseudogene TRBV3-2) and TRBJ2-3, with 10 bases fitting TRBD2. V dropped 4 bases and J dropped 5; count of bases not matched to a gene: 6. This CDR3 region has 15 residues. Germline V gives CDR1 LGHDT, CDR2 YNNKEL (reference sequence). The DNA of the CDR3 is TGTGCCAGCAGCCCTCTAGCGGGAGCGGGAGATACGCAGTATTTT. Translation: CASSPLAGAGDTQYF.